The T cell receptor (beta chain) described here comes from a study of cytomegalovirus exposure and HLA in healthy donors. Whole-study results and caveats: Indistinguishability led to the exclusion of some V segments, TRBV6-2 and TRBV6-3 included.

PCR was performed using 60 Vbeta and 13 Jbeta primers. Clones were sequenced by immunoSEQ multiplex PCR, and TCRdb holds only the in-frame ones, with some missing. The sample lists 150,000 to 250,000 clones, around 74% seen once, with approximately 1.5% in the top ten. Notes on this clone: Its antigen is as yet unknown.

V was shortened by 2 bases and J by 6 bases, with 13 bases between the two germline ends. Germline loops: CDR1 MNHEY, CDR2 SVGAGI. This CDR3 has 15 residues. This clonotype was sampled from a girl aged 10 to 17 in good health and CMV-seropositive. The chain has TRBV6-5 and TRBJ2-2; D is possibly TRBD1 (5 bases). Sequenced input: PBMCs. The CDR3 bases are TGTGCCAGCAGTTACCCTCAGGGTTCGCCCGGGGAGCTGTTTTTT. Amino acid sequence: CASSYPQGSPGELFF.